This T cell receptor (beta chain) came from a study of T cell changes during pregnancy in multiple sclerosis. Trimming cost V 3 bases and J 2 bases; bases outside gene matches: 2. In germline, CDR1 is MDHEN, CDR2 SYDVKM. The CDR3 sequence is 14 residues long. Method: immunoSEQ multiplex PCR; TCRdb's copy keeps in-frame clones and lacks some. The data show some 37,000 clones, about 88% seen once. V and J are TRBV28 and TRBJ2-7, with 9 positions matching TRBD1. The specimen comprised CD4+ T cells from peripheral blood mononuclear cells, sampled in the first trimester of pregnancy. The sequence was obtained from a female donor with multiple sclerosis, enrolled in a pregnancy study. The CDR3 here is CASSLDRGPYEQYF. The CDR3, as DNA: TGTGCCAGCAGTTTGGACAGGGGCCCCTACGAGCAGTACTTC.